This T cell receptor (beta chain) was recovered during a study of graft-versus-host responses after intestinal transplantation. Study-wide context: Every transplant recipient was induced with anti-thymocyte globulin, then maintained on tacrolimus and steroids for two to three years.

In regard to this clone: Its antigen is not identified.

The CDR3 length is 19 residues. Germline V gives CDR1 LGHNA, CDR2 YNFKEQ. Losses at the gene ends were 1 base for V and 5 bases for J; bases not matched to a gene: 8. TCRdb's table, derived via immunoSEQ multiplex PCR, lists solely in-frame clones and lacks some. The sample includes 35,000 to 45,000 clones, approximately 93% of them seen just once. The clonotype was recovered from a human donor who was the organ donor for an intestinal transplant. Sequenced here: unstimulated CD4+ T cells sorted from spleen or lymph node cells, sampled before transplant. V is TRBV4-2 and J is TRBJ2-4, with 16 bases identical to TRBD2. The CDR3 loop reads CASSQARGLAGGPENIQYF. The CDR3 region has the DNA TGTGCCAGCAGCCAAGCCCGGGGACTAGCGGGGGGGCCGGAAAACATTCAGTACTTC.